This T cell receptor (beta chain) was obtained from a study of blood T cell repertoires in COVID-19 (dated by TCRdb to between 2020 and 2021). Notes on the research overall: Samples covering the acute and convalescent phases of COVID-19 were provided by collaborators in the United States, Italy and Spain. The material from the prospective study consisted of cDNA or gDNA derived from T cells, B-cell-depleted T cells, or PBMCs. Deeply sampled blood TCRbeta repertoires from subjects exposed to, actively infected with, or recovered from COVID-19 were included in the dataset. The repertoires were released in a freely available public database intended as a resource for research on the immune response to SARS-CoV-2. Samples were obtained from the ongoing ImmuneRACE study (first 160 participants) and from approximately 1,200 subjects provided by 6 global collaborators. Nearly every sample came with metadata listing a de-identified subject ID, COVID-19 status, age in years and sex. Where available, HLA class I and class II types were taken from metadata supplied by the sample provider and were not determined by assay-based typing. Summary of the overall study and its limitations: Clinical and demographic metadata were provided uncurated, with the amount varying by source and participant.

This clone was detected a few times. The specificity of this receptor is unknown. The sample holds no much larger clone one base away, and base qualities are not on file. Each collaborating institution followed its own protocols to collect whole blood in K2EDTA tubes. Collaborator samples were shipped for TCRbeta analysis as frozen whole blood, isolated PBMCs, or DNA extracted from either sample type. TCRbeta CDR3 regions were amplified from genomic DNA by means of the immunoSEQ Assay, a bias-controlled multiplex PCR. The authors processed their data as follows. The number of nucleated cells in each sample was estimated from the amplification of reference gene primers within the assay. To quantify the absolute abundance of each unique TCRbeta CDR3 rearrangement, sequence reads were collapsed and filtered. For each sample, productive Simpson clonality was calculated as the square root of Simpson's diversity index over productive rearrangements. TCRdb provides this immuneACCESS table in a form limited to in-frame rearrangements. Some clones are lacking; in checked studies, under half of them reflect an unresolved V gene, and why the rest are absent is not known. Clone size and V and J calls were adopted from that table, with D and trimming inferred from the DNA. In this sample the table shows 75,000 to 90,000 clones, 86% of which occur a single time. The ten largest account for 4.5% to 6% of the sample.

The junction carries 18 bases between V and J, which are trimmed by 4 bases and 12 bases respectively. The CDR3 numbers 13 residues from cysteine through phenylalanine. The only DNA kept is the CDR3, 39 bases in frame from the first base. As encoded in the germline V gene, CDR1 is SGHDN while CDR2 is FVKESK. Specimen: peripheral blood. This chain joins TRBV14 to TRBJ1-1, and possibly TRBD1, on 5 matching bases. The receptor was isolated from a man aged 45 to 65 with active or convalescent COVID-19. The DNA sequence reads TGTGCCAGCAGCCCGGGCGCTCGGGGGGTCTCTTTCTTT. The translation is CASSPGARGVSFF. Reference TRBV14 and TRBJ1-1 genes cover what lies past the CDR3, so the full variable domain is EAGVTQFPSHSVIEKGQTVTLRCDPISGHDNLYWYRRVMGKEIKFLLHFVKESKQDESGMPNNRFLAERTGGTYSTLKVQPAELEDSGVYFCASSPGARGVSFFGQGTRLTVV.